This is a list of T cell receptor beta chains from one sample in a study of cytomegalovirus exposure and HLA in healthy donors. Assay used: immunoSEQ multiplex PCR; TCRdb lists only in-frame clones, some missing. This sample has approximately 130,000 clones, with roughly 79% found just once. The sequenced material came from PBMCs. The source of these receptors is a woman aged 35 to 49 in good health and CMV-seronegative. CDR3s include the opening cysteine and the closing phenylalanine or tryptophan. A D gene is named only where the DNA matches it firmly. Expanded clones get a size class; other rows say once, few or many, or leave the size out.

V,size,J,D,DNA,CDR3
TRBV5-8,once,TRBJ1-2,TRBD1,TGTGCCAGCAGCCTGGTAGGGGGCCATGGCTACACCTTC,CASSLVGGHGYTF
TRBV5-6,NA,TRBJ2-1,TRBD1,TGTGCCAGCAGCTTAGGGGGCCCCAGGACCTACAATGAGCAGTTCTTC,CASSLGGPRTYNEQFF
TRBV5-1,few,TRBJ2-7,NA,TGCGCCAGCAGCTTGGAGACAGTCGCCTACGAGCAGTACTTC,CASSLETVAYEQYF
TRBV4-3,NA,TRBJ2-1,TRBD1,TGCGCCAGCAGCAAGGACAGGGACAATGAGCAGTTCTTC,CASSKDRDNEQFF
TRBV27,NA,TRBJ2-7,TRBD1,TGTGCCAGTCAGGGGGCAGGGGGCTTATACGAGCAGTACTTC,CASQGAGGLYEQYF
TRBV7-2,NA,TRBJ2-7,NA,TGTGCCAGCAGCTTAGGGATCGGGGGGCCCTACGAGCAGTACTTC,CASSLGIGGPYEQYF
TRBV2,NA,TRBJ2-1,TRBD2,TGTGCCAGCTTCCTGACTAGCCCCGCTCTATACAATGAGCAGTTCTTC,CASFLTSPALYNEQFF
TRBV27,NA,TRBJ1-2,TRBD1,TGTGCCAGCAGTTCAAGACAGGGGGACTATGGCTACACCTTC,CASSSRQGDYGYTF
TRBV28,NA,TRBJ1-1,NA,TGTGCCAGCAGTTTCCAGGAGGGCGAAGCTTTCTTT,CASSFQEGEAFF
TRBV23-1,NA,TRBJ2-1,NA,TGCGCCAGCAGTCACCCCCAACAACCGTGCGGGGTTATCTCCTACAATGAGCAGTTCTTC,CASSHPQQPCGVISYNEQFF
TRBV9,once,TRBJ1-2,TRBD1,TGTGCCAGCAGCGCCGGGACAGGAAGTTGGGGCTACACCTTC,CASSAGTGSWGYTF
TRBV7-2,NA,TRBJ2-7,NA,TGTGCCAGCAGCTTTCCCTCAATAGTCTACGAGCAGTACTTC,CASSFPSIVYEQYF
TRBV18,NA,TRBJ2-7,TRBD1,TGTGCCAGCTCACCACAGGGGGCTTACGAGCAGTACTTC,CASSPQGAYEQYF
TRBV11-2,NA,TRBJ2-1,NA,TGTGCCAGCAGCCTGAGAACCCCCCAGTTCTTC,CASSLRTPQFF
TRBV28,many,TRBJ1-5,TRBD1,TGTGCCAGCAGCCCACAGGGGGCCGCGAGCAATCAGCCCCAGCATTTT,CASSPQGAASNQPQHF
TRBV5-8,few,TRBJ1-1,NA,TGTGCCAGCAGCTTGGCCCTCAGACAGGACACTGAAGCTTTCTTT,CASSLALRQDTEAFF
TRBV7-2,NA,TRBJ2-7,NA,TGTGCCAGCAGCTCCGCGGGGACGGCCCGGCCGGGAGAGCAGTACTTC,CASSSAGTARPGEQYF
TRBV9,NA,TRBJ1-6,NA,TGTGCCAGCGGGGGGGCCTCCTATAATTCACCCCTCCACTTT,CASGGASYNSPLHF
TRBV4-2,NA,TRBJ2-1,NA,TGTGCCAGCAGCCAAGAGGGGCGGACAGACAACTACAATGAGCAGTTCTTC,CASSQEGRTDNYNEQFF
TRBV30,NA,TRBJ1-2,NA,TGTGCCTGGAGTGTCGAGGCAAACTATGGCTACACCTTC,CAWSVEANYGYTF
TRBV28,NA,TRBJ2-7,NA,TGTGCCAGCAGTCTCCGGGACAAGACCTACGAGCAGTACTTC,CASSLRDKTYEQYF
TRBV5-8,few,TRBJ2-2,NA,TGTGCCAGCAGCCCGAGTTTTGGTAGCACCGGGGAGCTGTTTTTT,CASSPSFGSTGELFF
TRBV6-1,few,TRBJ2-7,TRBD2,TGTGCCAGTTCCGGACTAGCGGGATCCTACGAGCAGTACTTC,CASSGLAGSYEQYF
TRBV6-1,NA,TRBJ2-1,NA,TGTGCCAGCAGTGAAGACTGGACAGCTGAACAGATTGAGCAGTTCTTC,CASSEDWTAEQIEQFF
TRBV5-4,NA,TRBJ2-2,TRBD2,TGTGCCAGCAGCTTGGTTTGGATCGGGACTACCACCACCGGGGAGCTGTTTTTT,CASSLVWIGTTTTGELFF
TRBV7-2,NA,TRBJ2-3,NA,TGTGCCAGTCGTTATCGCGGGGCGTTCACAGATACGCAGTATTTT,CASRYRGAFTDTQYF